This T cell receptor (beta chain) appears in the sequencing data of a study of blood T cells in healthy people across ages. Alongside a J-beta primer mix, a sample-barcoded 5' primer served in a second PCR lasting about 7 to 12 cycles. TCRdb independently ran MiXCR on the 5' RACE reads; one entry per CDR3 protein. Of about 800,000 distinct CDR3 sequences in the sample, about 25% were seen once. Germline lookup yields CDR1 MDHEN and CDR2 SYDVKM. CDR3 length: 17 residues. Trimming left V 3 bases short and J 5 bases short, with 22 bases between. This clonotype came up a few times. These data were also filed under a second study, of T cells of mothers and their children.

This rearrangement joins TRBV28 to TRBJ2-5; D may be TRBD2 (6 bases). The sequenced sample consisted of blood. This TCR was sampled from a boy younger than 18 in good health. CDR3 sequence reads: CASSLEGGAPREETQYF. CDR3 nucleotide sequence: TGTGCCAGCAGTTTGGAGGGAGGCGCTCCCCGAGAGGAGACCCAGTACTTC.